The 15 T cell receptor beta chains below come from one sample, sequenced in a study of T cell repertoires in cytomegalovirus infection. Each CDR3 protein gets one entry after TCRdb re-called the reads with MiXCR. The profile shows some 120,000 distinct CDR3 sequences, over 30% of them singletons. No cognate antigen is known for these TCRs. The input for sequencing was CD8+ T cells from cultured PBMCs, taken from culture after CMV antigen stimulation. These receptors were taken from a human donor in good health (CMV status not recorded). Some clones in this sample may be carry-over from other donors' samples.

This chain links TRBV7-9 with TRBJ1-1; D is uncertain. V lost 5 bases to trimming and J lost 4 bases, with 17 bases between them. Germline V gene sequence: CDR1 SEHNR, CDR2 FQNEAQ (reference sequence). The CDR3 runs 15 residues. CDR3 region: CASSPLDGVGTEAFF. DNA for the CDR3: TGTGCCAGCAGCCCCCTGGATGGGGTAGGCACTGAAGCTTTCTTT.

This clonotype was seen once. The rearrangement uses TRBV6-2 or TRBV6-3 and TRBJ1-1; D is uncertain. The CDR3 extends over 13 amino acids. Trimming removed 5 bases at V and 1 base at J, with 8 bases between. The germline gives CDR1 MNHEY, CDR2 SVGEGT. As DNA, the CDR3 is TGTGCCAGCAGTATCACAGAGAACACTGAAGCTTTCTTT. Translation: CASSITENTEAFF.

The J gene is TRBJ2-2, the V gene TRBV7-9, with a weak D call TRBD2 (5 bases). CDR3 length: 13 amino acids. Germline CDR1 is SEHNR and CDR2 is FQNEAQ (reference sequence). The V end was cut by 3 bases, the J end by 4 bases, with 6 bases between. This chain's CDR3 is CASSLGSTGELFF. The CDR3 DNA reads TGTGCCAGCAGCTTGGGGAGCACCGGGGAGCTGTTTTTT.

The sample holds a few counts of this clonotype. The chain carries TRBV7-6 and TRBJ1-3, with D unclear. V dropped 2 bases and J dropped 4 bases, with 6 bases sitting between them. The CDR3 contains 13 residues. The V gene's germline CDR1 is SGHVS and CDR2 FNYEAQ. CDR3 coding DNA: TGTGCCAGCAGCTTATCGGGGGGAAACACCATATATTTT. As protein: CASSLSGGNTIYF.

The chain links TRBV7-9 to TRBJ2-1; TRBD2 matches at 10 bases. Germline V lookup: CDR1 SEHNR, CDR2 FQNEAQ (reference sequence). CDR3 length: 18 residues. J gave up 7 bases and V 1 base, and 13 bases lay outside the gene matches. The DNA of the CDR3 is TGTGCCAGCAGCTTAGAGCTTTGGAGGCTAGCGGGGGAAAATGAGCAGTTCTTC. Protein: CASSLELWRLAGENEQFF.

J is TRBJ2-1 and V is TRBV7-6; D is possibly TRBD1 (5 bases). Germline CDR1 and CDR2: SGHVS and FNYEAQ. This CDR3 is built from 13 residues. V gave up 1 base and J gave up 10 bases, with 11 bases separating them. CDR3 residues: CASSLGQSREQFF. The CDR3, as DNA: TGTGCCAGCAGCTTAGGACAGAGTAGGGAGCAGTTCTTC.

CDR3 bases: TGTGCCAGCAGTGAAAGCGACAGCCGCACAGATACGCAGTATTTT. Encoded protein: CASSESDSRTDTQYF. The chain has TRBV25-1 and TRBJ2-3; possibly TRBD1 for D (5 bases). In germline, CDR1 is MGHDK, CDR2 SYGVNS. This CDR3 spans 15 amino acids. V was trimmed by 2 bases and J by 1 base, leaving 10 bases between them.

This clonotype was seen a few times. The rearrangement joins TRBV12-3 or TRBV12-4 to TRBJ2-7; TRBD2 matches at 8 bases. This CDR3 spans 13 amino acids. Trimming took 4 bases from V and 3 from J; bases not matched to a gene: 2. CDR3 residues: CASSSGRGYEQYF. CDR3 DNA: TGTGCCAGCAGTTCCGGGAGGGGCTACGAGCAGTACTTC.

There are a few counts of this clonotype. This sequence joins TRBV7-6 and TRBJ2-5; TRBD2 aligns across 10 bases. The length of the CDR3 is 17 residues. CDR1 is SGHVS and CDR2 is FNYEAQ in the germline V gene. V shed 0 bases, J shed 3 bases, and the junction held 7 bases outside the gene matches. The CDR3 sequence: CASSLAFSGGGKETQYF. In DNA form, the CDR3 reads TGTGCCAGCAGCTTAGCGTTCAGCGGGGGGGGAAAAGAGACCCAGTACTTC.

This rearrangement joins TRBV12-3 or TRBV12-4 to TRBJ1-5; D is uncertain. CDR3 size: 15 residues. The V end was cut by 2 bases, the J end by 4 bases, with 12 bases between. The chain's CDR3 is CASSLRAGLNQPQHF. The CDR3 DNA reads TGTGCCAGCAGTTTAAGGGCCGGGCTGAATCAGCCCCAGCATTTT.

This clonotype was seen a handful of times. The DNA of the CDR3 is TGTGCTAGTGGTTTGAAGCGGGGTACCTACAATGAGCAGTTCTTC. Protein: CASGLKRGTYNEQFF. The chain has TRBV12-5 and TRBJ2-1, with TRBD2 matching 7 bases. In germline, CDR1 is LGHNT, CDR2 FRNRAP. CDR3 length: 15 residues. Germline trimming cut 2 bases from V and 2 bases from J; bases unmatched to any gene: 3.

The chain carries TRBV7-9 and TRBJ1-1, with D possibly TRBD1 on 5 matching bases. Trimming left V 5 bases short and J 7 bases short, with 20 bases between. The germline V gene encodes CDR1 SEHNR and CDR2 FQNEAQ (reference sequence). This CDR3 has 15 amino acids. CDR3 loop: CASSGGGTPPHEAFF. The CDR3, as DNA: TGTGCCAGCAGCGGGGGGGGTACCCCCCCCCATGAAGCTTTCTTT.

This clonotype was observed a handful of times. The chain couples TRBV12-3 or TRBV12-4 to TRBJ1-5, with TRBD1 matching 10 bases. The CDR3 sequence is 16 residues long. With V trimmed by 5 bases and J by 4 bases, 8 bases remained unmatched. The CDR3 sequence: CASSNRDRGWNQPQHF. The CDR3 nucleotides read TGTGCCAGCAGTAACCGGGACAGGGGTTGGAATCAGCCCCAGCATTTT.

This clonotype was seen a handful of times. This sequence joins TRBV27 and TRBJ1-2; maybe TRBD1 (5 bases). With 4 bases removed from V and 4 bases from J, the gap between germline ends came to 13 bases. The CDR3 length is 14 residues. Germline V lookup: CDR1 MNHEY, CDR2 SMNVEV (reference sequence). In DNA form, the CDR3 reads TGTGCCAGCAGTTGGGGCGGAGGCAGCTATGGCTACACCTTC. Translation: CASSWGGGSYGYTF.

This clonotype was seen only a few times. This chain connects TRBV12-5 to TRBJ1-3, with 9 bases aligning to TRBD1. The V and J ends lost 4 bases and 10 bases, in that order; junction bases with no gene match: 14. This CDR3 spans 16 amino acids. Germline values: CDR1 LGHNT, CDR2 FRNRAP. DNA for the CDR3: TGTGCTAGTGGTTACCCCGGGACAGGGTCCGGATGGACCATATATTTT. It yields the protein CASGYPGTGSGWTIYF.